This T cell receptor beta chain is drawn from a study of blood T cell repertoires in COVID-19. The overall study: The analysed material was cDNA or gDNA that came from T cells, B-cell-depleted T cells, or PBMCs.

Authors' analysis steps: For nucleated cells, counts were estimated from reference gene primer amplification. Assay: immunoSEQ multiplex PCR; the TCRdb copy retains only in-frame clones and omits some. The D gene and trimming were derived from the DNA, and the V and J assignments and clone size from that table. The sample holds around 87,000 clones, roughly nine tenths seen once. This clone appeared a single time. V was pared by 4 bases and J by 5 bases, with 5 bases of the junction left unmatched. The germline gives CDR1 SNHLY, CDR2 FYNNEI. This CDR3 contains 15 residues. The clonotype comes from a man in his fifties with acute or convalescent COVID-19. The V gene is TRBV2, the J gene TRBJ1-5; TRBD1 matches at 10 bases. Sequencing was done on a sample of peripheral blood. CDR3 DNA: TGTGCCAGCAGTGGAGACAGGGGGCACCATCAGCCCCAGCATTTT. It specifies CASSGDRGHHQPQHF.